The T cell receptor beta chain under discussion was sequenced for a study of T-cell reconstitution after alpha-beta-depleted transplantation in children. The library targeted TCRbeta and was prepared with unique molecular identifiers. MiXCR was run by TCRdb on the PCR reads, yielding one entry per CDR3 protein. Of roughly 500,000 distinct CDR3 sequences in the sample, under 12% are singletons; the top ten hold 2%. This CDR3 is built from 14 residues. Losses at the gene ends were 4 bases for V and 4 bases for J; bases not matched to a gene: 4. Germline V CDR1 and CDR2: SQVTM, ANQGSEA. This clonotype was seen ten or more times.

The sample consisted of PBMCs, taken before TCRalphabeta/CD19-depleted stem cell transplant. This clonotype was sampled from a child aged 2-15 years with inherited bone marrow failure, due to receive a stem cell transplant. This chain joins TRBV29-1 and TRBJ2-1; the match to TRBD2 covers 10 bases. CDR3: CSVVGAGGYNEQFF. The CDR3 DNA follows: TGCAGCGTTGTAGGAGCGGGGGGGTACAATGAGCAGTTCTTC.